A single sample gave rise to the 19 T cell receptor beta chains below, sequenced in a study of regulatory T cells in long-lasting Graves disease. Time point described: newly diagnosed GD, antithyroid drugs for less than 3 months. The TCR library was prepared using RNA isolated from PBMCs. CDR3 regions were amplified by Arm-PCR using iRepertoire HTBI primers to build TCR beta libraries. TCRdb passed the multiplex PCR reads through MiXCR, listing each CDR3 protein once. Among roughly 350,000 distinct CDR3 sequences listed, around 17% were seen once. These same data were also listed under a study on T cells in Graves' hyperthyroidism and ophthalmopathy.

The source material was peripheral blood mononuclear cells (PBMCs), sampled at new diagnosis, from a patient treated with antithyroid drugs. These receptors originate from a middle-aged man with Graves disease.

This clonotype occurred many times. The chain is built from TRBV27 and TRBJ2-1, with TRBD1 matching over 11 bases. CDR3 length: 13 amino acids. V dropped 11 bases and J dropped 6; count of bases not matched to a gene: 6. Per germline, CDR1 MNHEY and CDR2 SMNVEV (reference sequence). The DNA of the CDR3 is TGTGCCGTGGGACAGGGGGGTTTCAATGAGCAGTTCTTC. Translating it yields CAVGQGGFNEQFF.

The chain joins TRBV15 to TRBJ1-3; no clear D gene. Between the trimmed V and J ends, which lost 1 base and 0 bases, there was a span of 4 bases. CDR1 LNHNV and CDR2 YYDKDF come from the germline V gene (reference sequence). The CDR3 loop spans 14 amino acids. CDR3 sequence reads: CATSRVSSGNTIYF. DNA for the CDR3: TGTGCCACCAGCAGAGTGAGCTCTGGAAACACCATATATTTT.

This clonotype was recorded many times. CDR3 coding DNA: TGCGCCAGCAGCTACCCGCGAACCACCGGGGAGCTGTTTTTT. Its protein product is CASSYPRTTGELFF. The chain carries TRBV5-1 and TRBJ2-2, with D hard to call. The ends were cut back, 3 bases at V and 4 bases at J, with 10 bases in the middle. The length of the CDR3 is 14 residues. The germline V gene has CDR1 SGHRS and CDR2 YFSETQ.

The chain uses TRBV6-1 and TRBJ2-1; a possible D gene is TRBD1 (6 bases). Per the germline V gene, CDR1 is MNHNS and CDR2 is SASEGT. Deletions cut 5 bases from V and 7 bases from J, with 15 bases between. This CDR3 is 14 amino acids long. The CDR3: CASSRSRGLNEQFF. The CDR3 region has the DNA TGTGCCAGCAGTCGTAGCAGGGGTCTAAATGAGCAGTTCTTC.

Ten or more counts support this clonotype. The CDR3 loop is CASSPNTGELFF. CDR3 sequence (DNA): TGTGCCAGCAGCCCCAACACCGGGGAGCTGTTTTTT. This chain uses TRBV3-1 with TRBJ2-2; D is undetermined. This CDR3 region has 12 residues. V was trimmed by 4 bases and J by 2 bases, leaving 2 bases between them. Germline V gene lookup returns CDR1 LGHDT and CDR2 YNNKEL (reference sequence).

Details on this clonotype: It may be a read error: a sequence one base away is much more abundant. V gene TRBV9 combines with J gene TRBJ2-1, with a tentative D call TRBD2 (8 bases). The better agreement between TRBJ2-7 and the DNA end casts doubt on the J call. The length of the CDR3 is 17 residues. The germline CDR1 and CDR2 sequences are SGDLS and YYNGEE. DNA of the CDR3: TGTGCCAGCAGCGTAGAGGGGGCGGGGGGCCCGTACAATGAGCAGTACTTC. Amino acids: CASSVEGAGGPYNEQYF.

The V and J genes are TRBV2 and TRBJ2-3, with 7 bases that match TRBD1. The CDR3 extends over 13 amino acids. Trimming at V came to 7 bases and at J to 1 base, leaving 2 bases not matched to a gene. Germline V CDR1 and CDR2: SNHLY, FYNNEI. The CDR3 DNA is TGTGCCAGCACTGGACAGGGCACAGATACGCAGTATTTT. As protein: CASTGQGTDTQYF.

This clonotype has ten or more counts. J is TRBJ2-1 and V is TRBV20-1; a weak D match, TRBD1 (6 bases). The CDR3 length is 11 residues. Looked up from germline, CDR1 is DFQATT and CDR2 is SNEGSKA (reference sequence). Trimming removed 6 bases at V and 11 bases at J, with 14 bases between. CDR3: CSAVQGPQQFF. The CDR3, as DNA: TGCAGTGCGGTCCAGGGGCCCCAGCAGTTCTTC.

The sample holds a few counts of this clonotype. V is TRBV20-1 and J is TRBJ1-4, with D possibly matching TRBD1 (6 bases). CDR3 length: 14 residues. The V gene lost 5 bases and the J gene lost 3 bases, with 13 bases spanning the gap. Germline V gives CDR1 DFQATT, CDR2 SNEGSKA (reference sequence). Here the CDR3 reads CSAPRQDANEKLFF. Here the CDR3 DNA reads TGCAGTGCTCCCCGACAGGACGCTAATGAAAAACTGTTTTTT.

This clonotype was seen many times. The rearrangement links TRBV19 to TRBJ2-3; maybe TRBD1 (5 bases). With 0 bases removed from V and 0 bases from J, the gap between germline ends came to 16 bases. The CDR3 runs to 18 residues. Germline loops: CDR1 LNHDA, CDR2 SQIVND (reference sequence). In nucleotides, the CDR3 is TGTGCCAGTAGTATAGATCGTCCAGGGCACTATAGCACAGATACGCAGTATTTT. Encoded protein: CASSIDRPGHYSTDTQYF. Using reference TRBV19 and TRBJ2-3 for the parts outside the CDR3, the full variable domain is DGGITQSPKYLFRKEGQNVTLSCEQNLNHDAMYWYRQDPGQGLRLIYYSQIVNDFQKGDIAEGYSVSREKKESFPLTVTSAQKNPTAFYLCASSIDRPGHYSTDTQYFGPGTRLTVL.

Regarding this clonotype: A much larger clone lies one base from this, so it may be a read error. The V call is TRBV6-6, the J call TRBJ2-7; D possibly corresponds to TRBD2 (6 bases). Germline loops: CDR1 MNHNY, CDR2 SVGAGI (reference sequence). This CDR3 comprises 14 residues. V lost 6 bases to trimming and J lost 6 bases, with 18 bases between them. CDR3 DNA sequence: TGTGCCAGCAGACTCAAAAGGGACTTCGCCGAGCAGTACTTC. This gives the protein CASRLKRDFAEQYF.

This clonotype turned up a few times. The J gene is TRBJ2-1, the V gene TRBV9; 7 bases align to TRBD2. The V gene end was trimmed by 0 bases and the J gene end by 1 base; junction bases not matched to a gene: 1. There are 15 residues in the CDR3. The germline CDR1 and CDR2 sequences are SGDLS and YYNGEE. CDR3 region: CASSVGGGSYNEQFF. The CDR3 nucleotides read TGTGCCAGCAGCGTAGGGGGGGGTTCCTACAATGAGCAGTTCTTC. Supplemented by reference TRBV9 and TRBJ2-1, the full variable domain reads DSGVTQTPKHLITATGQRVTLRCSPRSGDLSVYWYQQSLDQGLQFLIQYYNGEERAKGNILERFSAQQFPDLHSELNLSSLELGDSALYFCASSVGGGSYNEQFFGPGTRLTVL.

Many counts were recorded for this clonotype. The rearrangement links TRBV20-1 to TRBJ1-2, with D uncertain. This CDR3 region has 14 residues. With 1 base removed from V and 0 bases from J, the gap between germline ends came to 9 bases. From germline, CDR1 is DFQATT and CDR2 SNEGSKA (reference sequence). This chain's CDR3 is CSARGAGANYGYTF. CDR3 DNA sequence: TGCAGTGCTAGAGGGGCCGGGGCTAACTATGGCTACACCTTC.

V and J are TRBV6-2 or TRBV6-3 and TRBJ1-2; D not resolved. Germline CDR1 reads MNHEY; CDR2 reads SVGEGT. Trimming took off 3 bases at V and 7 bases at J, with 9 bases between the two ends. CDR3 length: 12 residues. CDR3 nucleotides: TGTGCCAGCAGTTATGAGGGATTTGGCTACACCTTC. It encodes CASSYEGFGYTF.

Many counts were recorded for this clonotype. The CDR3 DNA sequence: TGCGCCAGCAGCCAAGATGTTGGCTACGAGCAGTACTTC. Translation gives CASSQDVGYEQYF. The rearrangement uses TRBV4-3 and TRBJ2-7; D remains unclear. The V gene's germline CDR1 is LGHNA and CDR2 YSLEER. The CDR3 runs to 13 residues. V shed 0 bases and J shed 3 bases, with 6 bases lying between them.

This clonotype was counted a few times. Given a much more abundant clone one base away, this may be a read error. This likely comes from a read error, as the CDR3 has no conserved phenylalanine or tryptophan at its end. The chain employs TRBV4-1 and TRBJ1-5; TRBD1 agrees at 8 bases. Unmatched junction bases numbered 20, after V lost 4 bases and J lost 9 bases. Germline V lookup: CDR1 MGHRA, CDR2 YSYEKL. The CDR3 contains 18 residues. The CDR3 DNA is TGCGCCAGCAGCCCCGACAAGATTACGTCAGGGGGCGGCCGGCCCCAGCATCTT. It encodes CASSPDKITSGGGRPQHL.

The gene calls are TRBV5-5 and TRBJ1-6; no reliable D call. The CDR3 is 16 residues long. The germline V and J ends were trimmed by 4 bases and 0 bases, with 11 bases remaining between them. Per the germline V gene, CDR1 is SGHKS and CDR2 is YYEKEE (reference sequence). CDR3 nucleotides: TGTGCCAGCAGCCCTTTTGGAGCCTCCTATAATTCACCCCTCCACTTT. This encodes CASSPFGASYNSPLHF.

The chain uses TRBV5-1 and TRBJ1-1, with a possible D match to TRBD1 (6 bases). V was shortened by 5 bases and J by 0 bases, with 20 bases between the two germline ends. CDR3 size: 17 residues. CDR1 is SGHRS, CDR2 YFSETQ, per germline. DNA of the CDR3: TGCGCCAGCAGTGTGGGTAAGGGGGGCGCTATGAACACTGAAGCTTTCTTT. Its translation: CASSVGKGGAMNTEAFF.

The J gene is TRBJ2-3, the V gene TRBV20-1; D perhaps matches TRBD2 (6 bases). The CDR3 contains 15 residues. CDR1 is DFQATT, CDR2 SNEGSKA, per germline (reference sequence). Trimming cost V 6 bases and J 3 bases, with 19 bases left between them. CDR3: CSACSQGGVTDTQYF. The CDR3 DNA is TGCAGTGCCTGTTCGCAGGGAGGTGTTACAGATACGCAGTATTTT.